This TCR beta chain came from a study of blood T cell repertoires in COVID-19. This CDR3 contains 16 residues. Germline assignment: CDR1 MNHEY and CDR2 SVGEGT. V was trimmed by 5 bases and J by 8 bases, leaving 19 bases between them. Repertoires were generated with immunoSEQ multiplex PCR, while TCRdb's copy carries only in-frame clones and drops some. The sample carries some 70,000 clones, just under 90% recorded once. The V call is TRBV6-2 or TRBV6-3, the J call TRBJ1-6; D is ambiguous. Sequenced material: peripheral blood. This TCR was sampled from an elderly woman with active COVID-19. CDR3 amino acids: CASSRPGSLRDSPLHF. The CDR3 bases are TGTGCCAGCAGTCGTCCGGGCTCCTTGAGGGATTCACCCCTCCACTTT.